Below, 7 T cell receptor beta chains from the same sample are listed, as sequenced in a study of OX40 agonist ivuxolimab in advanced cancers. Libraries were prepared by immunoSEQ multiplex PCR; TCRdb keeps only in-frame clonotypes and omits some of them. The sample lists some 48,000 clones; 70% to 80% were seen once. Specimen: CD4+ or CD8+ T cells sorted from blood, collected in a trial of the OX40 agonist ivuxolimab. These receptors all come from an adult with an advanced solid tumor such as melanoma, head and neck, liver or kidney cancer.

This clone was seen once. This chain connects TRBV2 to TRBJ2-1; D not resolved. The V gene's germline CDR1 is SNHLY and CDR2 FYNNEI. There are 14 residues in the CDR3. Between the trimmed V and J ends, which lost 7 bases and 9 bases, there was a span of 19 bases. This CDR3 is CASMGDVPYFEQFF. The CDR3 nucleotides read TGTGCCAGCATGGGTGACGTACCTTACTTTGAGCAGTTCTTC.

This clone came up once. The chain combines TRBV10-3 with TRBJ2-5; tentatively, D is TRBD1 (5 bases). In germline, CDR1 is ENHRY, CDR2 SYGVKD. V lost 0 bases and J lost 2, with 13 bases in between. CDR3 length: 16 residues. CDR3 in amino acids: CAISESKGRGQETQYF. CDR3 in DNA: TGTGCCATCAGTGAGTCGAAAGGAAGGGGACAAGAGACCCAGTACTTC.

V gene TRBV25-1 combines with J gene TRBJ1-5; D call uncertain. The CDR3 runs to 13 residues. CDR1 is MGHDK, CDR2 SYGVNS, per germline. With 8 bases removed from V and 6 bases from J, the gap between germline ends came to 14 bases. For the CDR3, the DNA is TGTGCCAGCTCTAGCGTGGGAAGTCAGCCCCAGCATTTT. Translating it yields CASSSVGSQPQHF.

The rearrangement links TRBV6-5 to TRBJ2-7, with D perhaps TRBD1 (6 bases). Germline CDR1 MNHEY, CDR2 SVGAGI. The CDR3 is 15 amino acids. Trimming stripped 4 bases from V and 2 bases from J, with 15 bases between. The CDR3 protein is CASSSQGLLTYEQYF. As DNA, the CDR3 is TGTGCCAGCAGTTCGCAGGGGCTCCTTACCTACGAGCAGTACTTC.

The V gene is TRBV7-8, the J gene TRBJ1-6, with a weak D call TRBD1 (6 bases). CDR3 size: 14 residues. The V gene lost 3 bases and the J gene lost 4 bases, with 7 bases spanning the gap. Germline V gene sequence: CDR1 SGHVS, CDR2 FQNEAQ. CDR3 in amino acids: CASSLTGYNSPLHF. CDR3 sequence (DNA): TGTGCCAGCAGCTTGACAGGTTATAATTCACCCCTCCACTTT.

This clone appeared a few times. The identical CDR3 is also encoded by other nucleotide sequences in the sample. The chain has TRBV27 and TRBJ2-1; D not certain. The CDR3 sequence is 12 residues long. The germline gives CDR1 MNHEY, CDR2 SMNVEV (reference sequence). Between the trimmed V and J ends, which lost 6 bases and 1 base, there was a span of 4 bases. The CDR3: CASRGSYNEQFF. In DNA, the CDR3 is TGTGCCAGCAGGGGGTCCTACAATGAGCAGTTCTTC.

This chain uses TRBV5-6 with TRBJ2-1, with a possible D match to TRBD1 (5 bases). Germline CDR1 and CDR2: SGHDT and YYEEEE. The V end was cut by 2 bases, the J end by 7 bases, with 13 bases between. CDR3 length: 14 residues. This chain's CDR3 is CASSLGRPGNEQFF. DNA for the CDR3: TGTGCCAGCAGCTTAGGGCGGCCAGGGAATGAGCAGTTCTTC.